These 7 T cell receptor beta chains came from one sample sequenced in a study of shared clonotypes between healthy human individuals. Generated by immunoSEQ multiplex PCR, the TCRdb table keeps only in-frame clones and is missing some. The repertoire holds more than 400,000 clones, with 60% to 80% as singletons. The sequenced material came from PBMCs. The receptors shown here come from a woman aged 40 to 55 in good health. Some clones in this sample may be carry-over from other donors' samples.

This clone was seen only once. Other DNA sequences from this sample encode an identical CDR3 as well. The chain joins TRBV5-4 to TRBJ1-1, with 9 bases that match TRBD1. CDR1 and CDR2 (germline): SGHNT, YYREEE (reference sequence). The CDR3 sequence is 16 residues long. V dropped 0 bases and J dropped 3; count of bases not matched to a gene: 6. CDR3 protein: CASSLGTGVEDTEAFF. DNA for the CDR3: TGTGCCAGCAGCTTGGGGACAGGGGTCGAAGACACTGAAGCTTTCTTT. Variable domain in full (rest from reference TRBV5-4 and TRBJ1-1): ETGVTQSPTHLIKTRGQQVTLRCSSQSGHNTVSWYQQALGQGPQFIFQYYREEENGRGNFPPRFSGLQFPNYSSELNVNALELDDSALYLCASSLGTGVEDTEAFFGQGTRLTVV.

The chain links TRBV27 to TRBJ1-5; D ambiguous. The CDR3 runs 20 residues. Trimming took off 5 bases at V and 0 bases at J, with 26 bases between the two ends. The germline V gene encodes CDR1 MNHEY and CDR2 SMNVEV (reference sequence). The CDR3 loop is CASSPLAHFQTAYSNQPQHF. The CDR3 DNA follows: TGTGCCAGCAGTCCGTTAGCACATTTTCAAACCGCTTATAGCAATCAGCCCCAGCATTTT.

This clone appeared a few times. The CDR3 loop reads CASSHMDGSYEQYF. The CDR3 nucleotides read TGTGCCAGCTCACACATGGACGGATCCTACGAGCAGTACTTC. The chain has TRBV18 and TRBJ2-5; D not resolved. The tail of the sequence fits TRBJ2-7 better, so the J call may be wrong. The CDR3 has 14 amino acids. CDR1 is KGHSH, CDR2 LQKENI, per germline.

The DNA of the CDR3 is TGTGCCAGCAGCGCCACCGCGGGACAGCAAGAGACCCAGTACTTC. The encoded protein is CASSATAGQQETQYF. The chain recombines TRBV9 with TRBJ2-5, with D possibly being TRBD1 (7 bases). Trimming shortened V by 3 bases and J by 2 bases, and 14 bases separated the two germline ends. The germline gives CDR1 SGDLS, CDR2 YYNGEE. This CDR3 is built from 15 residues.

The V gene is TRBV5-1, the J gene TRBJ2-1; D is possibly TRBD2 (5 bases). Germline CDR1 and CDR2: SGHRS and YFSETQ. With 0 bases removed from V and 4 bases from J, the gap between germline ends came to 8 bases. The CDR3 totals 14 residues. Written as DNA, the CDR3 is TGCGCCAGCAGCTTGGGGGAGCCGTACAATGAGCAGTTCTTC. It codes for CASSLGEPYNEQFF. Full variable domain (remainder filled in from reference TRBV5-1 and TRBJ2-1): KAGVTQTPRYLIKTRGQQVTLSCSPISGHRSVSWYQQTPGQGLQFLFEYFSETQRNKGNFPGRFSGRQFSNSRSEMNVSTLELGDSALYLCASSLGEPYNEQFFGPGTRLTVL.

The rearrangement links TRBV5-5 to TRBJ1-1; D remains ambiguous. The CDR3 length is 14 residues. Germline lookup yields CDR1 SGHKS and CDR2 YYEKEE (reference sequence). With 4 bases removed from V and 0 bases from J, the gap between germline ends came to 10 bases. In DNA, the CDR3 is TGTGCCAGCAGCCCGGCTACCTTGAACACTGAAGCTTTCTTT. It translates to CASSPATLNTEAFF.

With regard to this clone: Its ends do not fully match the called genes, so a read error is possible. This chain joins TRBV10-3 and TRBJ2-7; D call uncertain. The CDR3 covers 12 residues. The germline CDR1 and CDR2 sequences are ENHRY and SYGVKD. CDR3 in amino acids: CASSYSPYEQYF. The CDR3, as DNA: TGTGCCAGCAGTTACTCCCCCTACGAGCAGTACTTC.